This TCR beta chain was sequenced for a study of control samples from healthy donors and cancer patients. The CDR3 extends over 12 amino acids. V was pared by 7 bases and J by 3 bases, with 10 bases between. The germline V gene encodes CDR1 MNHEY and CDR2 SVGAGI. TCRdb's copy holds only in-frame clones and misses some; the assay was immunoSEQ multiplex PCR. The sample contains some 130,000 clones, roughly 90% of which appear only once. This chain connects TRBV6-5 to TRBJ2-7; D uncertain. The sample taken for sequencing was blood. This clonotype originated in a woman aged 50 to 60 in good health. CDR3 region: CASTSRHYEQYF. DNA for the CDR3: TGTGCCAGCACCTCTCGACACTACGAGCAGTACTTC.